This T cell receptor beta chain was profiled in a study of early stage breast cancer tumors. Study-level findings and limits: Commonly generated sequences made up most enriched TCRB sequences shared between patients.

Method: immunoSEQ multiplex PCR; TCRdb's copy keeps in-frame clones and lacks some. This sample yields some 47,000 clones, of which roughly 80% are seen a single time; about 1.5% belongs to the top ten. The CDR3 consists of 11 residues. The germline V and J ends were trimmed by 3 bases and 4 bases, with 2 bases remaining between them. Germline assignment: CDR1 PRHDT and CDR2 FYEKMQ (reference sequence). This clone was observed once. Its matching antigen is unknown. The V call is TRBV13, the J call TRBJ2-3; D not certain. This TCR was sampled from a person aged 45 to 59 with breast cancer. Sequencing was carried out using blood. The CDR3 sequence is CASSFSDTQYF. CDR3 DNA sequence: TGTGCCAGCAGCTTCTCAGATACGCAGTATTTT.